Sequencing of this T cell receptor (beta chain) was carried out in a study of CD8+CD57+ T cells in acquired aplastic anemia. Germline V gene sequence: CDR1 SEHNR, CDR2 FQNEAQ (reference sequence). This CDR3 is built from 11 residues. The V end was cut by 5 bases, the J end by 5 bases, with 6 bases between. CDR3 and TCR beta VDJ profiling relied on genomic DNA as the template. TCRdb re-derived calls from the reads in MiXCR, one entry per CDR3 protein. The data contain 35,000 to 45,000 distinct CDR3 sequences, 65% to 70% of them seen just once; the ten biggest clones take up around a quarter. The sequenced material came from sorted CD4+, CD8+, or CD8+CD57+ T cells (not recorded which) from PBMCs. The rearrangement links TRBV7-9 to TRBJ1-2, with unresolved D. This TCR derives from a human donor in good health, serving as a control. CDR3 region: CASSILYGYTF. CDR3 nucleotides: TGTGCCAGCAGCATACTATATGGCTACACCTTC.